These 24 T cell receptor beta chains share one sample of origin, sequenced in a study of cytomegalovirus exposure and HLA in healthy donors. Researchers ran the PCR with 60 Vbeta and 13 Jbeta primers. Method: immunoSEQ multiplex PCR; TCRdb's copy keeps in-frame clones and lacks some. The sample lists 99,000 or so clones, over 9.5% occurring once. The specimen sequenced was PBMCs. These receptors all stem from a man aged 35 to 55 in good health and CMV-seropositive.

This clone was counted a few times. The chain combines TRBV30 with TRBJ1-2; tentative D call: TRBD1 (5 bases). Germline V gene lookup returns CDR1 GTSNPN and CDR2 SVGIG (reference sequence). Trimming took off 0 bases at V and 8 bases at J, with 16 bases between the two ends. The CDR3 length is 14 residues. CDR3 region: CAWSVPRDGGGYTF. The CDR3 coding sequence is TGTGCCTGGAGTGTACCCCGGGACGGGGGGGGCTACACCTTC.

CDR3 in DNA: TGTGCCAGCAGCTTGGAGCGGTCTACGAATACGCAGTATTTT. Amino acids: CASSLERSTNTQYF. The rearrangement links TRBV5-5 to TRBJ2-3; a weak D match, TRBD2 (5 bases). V dropped 0 bases and J dropped 7 bases, with 12 bases sitting between them. Germline V gives CDR1 SGHKS, CDR2 YYEKEE (reference sequence). The CDR3 totals 14 residues.

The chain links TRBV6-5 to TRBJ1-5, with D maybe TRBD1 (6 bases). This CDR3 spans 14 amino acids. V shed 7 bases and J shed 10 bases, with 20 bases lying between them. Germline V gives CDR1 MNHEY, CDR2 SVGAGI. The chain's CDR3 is CASKIGDISPPQHF. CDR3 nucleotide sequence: TGTGCCAGCAAGATAGGGGACATAAGTCCCCCCCAGCATTTT.

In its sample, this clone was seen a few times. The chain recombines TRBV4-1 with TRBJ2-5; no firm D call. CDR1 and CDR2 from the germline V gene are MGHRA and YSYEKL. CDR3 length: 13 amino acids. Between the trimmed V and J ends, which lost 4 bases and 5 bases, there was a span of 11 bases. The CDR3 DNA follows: TGCGCCAGCAGCCTTACCGTCGGGGAGACCCAGTACTTC. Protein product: CASSLTVGETQYF.

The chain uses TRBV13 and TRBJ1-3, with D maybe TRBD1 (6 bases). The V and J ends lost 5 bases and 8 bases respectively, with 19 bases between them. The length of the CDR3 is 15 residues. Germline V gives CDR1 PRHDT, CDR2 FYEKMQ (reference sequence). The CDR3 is CASSNTGSWGDTIYF. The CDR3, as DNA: TGTGCCAGCAGCAATACAGGGTCTTGGGGAGACACCATATATTTT.

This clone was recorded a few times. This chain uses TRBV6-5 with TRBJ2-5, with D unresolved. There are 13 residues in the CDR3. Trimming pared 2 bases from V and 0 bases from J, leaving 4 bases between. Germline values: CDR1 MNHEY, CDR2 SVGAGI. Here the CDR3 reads CASSYGYQETQYF. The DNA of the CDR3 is TGTGCCAGCAGTTACGGCTACCAAGAGACCCAGTACTTC.

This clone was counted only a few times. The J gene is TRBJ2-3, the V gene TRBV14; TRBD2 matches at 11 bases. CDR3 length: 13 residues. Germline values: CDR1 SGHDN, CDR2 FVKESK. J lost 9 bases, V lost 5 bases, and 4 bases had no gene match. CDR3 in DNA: TGTGCCAGCAGCTTAGCGGGAGGGCGAACGCAGTATTTT. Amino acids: CASSLAGGRTQYF. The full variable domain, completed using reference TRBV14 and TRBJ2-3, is EAGVTQFPSHSVIEKGQTVTLRCDPISGHDNLYWYRRVMGKEIKFLLHFVKESKQDESGMPNNRFLAERTGGTYSTLKVQPAELEDSGVYFCASSLAGGRTQYFGPGTRLTVL.

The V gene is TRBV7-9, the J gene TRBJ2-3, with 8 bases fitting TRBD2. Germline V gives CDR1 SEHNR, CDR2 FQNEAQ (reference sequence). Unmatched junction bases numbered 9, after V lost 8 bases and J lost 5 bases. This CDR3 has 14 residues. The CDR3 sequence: CASGRAGEGDTQYF. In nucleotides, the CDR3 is TGTGCCAGCGGGCGAGCGGGAGAGGGAGATACGCAGTATTTT.

The DNA of the CDR3 is TGTGCCACCAGCAAAAGGGGCAGTTCCCGAAACACCATATATTTT. This encodes CATSKRGSSRNTIYF. The J gene is TRBJ1-3, the V gene TRBV15; D perhaps matches TRBD1 (5 bases). The V gene lost 4 bases and the J gene lost 5 bases, with 15 bases spanning the gap. The CDR3 has 15 residues. Germline V lookup: CDR1 LNHNV, CDR2 YYDKDF (reference sequence). The full variable domain, completed using reference TRBV15 and TRBJ1-3, is DAMVIQNPRYQVTQFGKPVTLSCSQTLNHNVMYWYQQKSSQAPKLLFHYYDKDFNNEADTPDNFQSRRPNTSFCFLDIRSPGLGDTAMYLCATSKRGSSRNTIYFGEGSWLTVV.

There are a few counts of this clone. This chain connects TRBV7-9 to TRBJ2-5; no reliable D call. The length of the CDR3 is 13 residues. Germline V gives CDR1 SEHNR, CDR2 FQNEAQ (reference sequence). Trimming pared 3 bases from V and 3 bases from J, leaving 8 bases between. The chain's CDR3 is CASSFLREETQYF. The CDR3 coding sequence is TGTGCCAGCAGCTTTCTGCGAGAAGAGACCCAGTACTTC.

The CDR3 nucleotides are TGTGCCAGCCAGGCCGCGAACTATGAGCAGTTCTTC. This codes for CASQAANYEQFF. The V and J genes are TRBV7-3 and TRBJ2-1; no clear D gene. Germline lookup yields CDR1 SGHTA and CDR2 FQGTGA. The V gene lost 8 bases and the J gene lost 8 bases, with 13 bases spanning the gap. This CDR3 contains 12 residues.

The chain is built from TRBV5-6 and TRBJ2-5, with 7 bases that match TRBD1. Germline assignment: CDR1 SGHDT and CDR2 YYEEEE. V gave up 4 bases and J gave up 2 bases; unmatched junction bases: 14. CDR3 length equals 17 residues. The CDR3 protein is CASSSKQGVLVQETQYF. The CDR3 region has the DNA TGTGCCAGCAGCAGCAAGCAGGGGGTTTTGGTTCAAGAGACCCAGTACTTC.

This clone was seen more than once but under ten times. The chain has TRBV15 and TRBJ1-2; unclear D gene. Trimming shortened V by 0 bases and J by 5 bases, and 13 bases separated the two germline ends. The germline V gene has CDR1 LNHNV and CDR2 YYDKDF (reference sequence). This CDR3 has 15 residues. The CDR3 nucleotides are TGTGCCACCAGCAGAGATTCAGGTGGGCCTTATGGCTACACCTTC. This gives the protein CATSRDSGGPYGYTF.

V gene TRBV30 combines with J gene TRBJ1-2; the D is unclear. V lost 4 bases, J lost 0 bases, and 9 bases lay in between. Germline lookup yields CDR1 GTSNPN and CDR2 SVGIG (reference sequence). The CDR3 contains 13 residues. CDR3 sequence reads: CAWKPKANYGYTF. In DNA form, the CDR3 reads TGTGCCTGGAAGCCGAAAGCTAACTATGGCTACACCTTC.

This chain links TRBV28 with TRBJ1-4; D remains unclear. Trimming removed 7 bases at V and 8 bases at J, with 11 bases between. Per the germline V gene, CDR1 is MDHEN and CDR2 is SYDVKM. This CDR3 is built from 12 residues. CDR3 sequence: CASTDRGEKLFF. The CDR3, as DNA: TGTGCCAGCACCGACCGCGGGGAAAAACTGTTTTTT.

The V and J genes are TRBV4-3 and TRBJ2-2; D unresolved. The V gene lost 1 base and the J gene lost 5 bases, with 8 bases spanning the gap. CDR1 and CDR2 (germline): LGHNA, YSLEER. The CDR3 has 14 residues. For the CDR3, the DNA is TGCGCCAGCAGCCAAGTGGCAGTTACCGGGGAGCTGTTTTTT. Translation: CASSQVAVTGELFF.

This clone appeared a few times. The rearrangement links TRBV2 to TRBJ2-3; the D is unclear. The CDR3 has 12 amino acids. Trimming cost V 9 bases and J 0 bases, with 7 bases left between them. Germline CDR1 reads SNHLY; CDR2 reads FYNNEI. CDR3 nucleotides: TGTGCCAGGACAACTAGCACAGATACGCAGTATTTT. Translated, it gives CARTTSTDTQYF.

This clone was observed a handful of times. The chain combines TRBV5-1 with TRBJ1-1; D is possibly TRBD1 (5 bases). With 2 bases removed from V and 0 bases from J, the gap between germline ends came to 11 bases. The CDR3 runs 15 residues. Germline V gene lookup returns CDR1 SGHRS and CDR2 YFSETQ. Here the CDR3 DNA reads TGCGCCAGCAGCTTTTTCTACAGGATGAACACTGAAGCTTTCTTT. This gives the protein CASSFFYRMNTEAFF.

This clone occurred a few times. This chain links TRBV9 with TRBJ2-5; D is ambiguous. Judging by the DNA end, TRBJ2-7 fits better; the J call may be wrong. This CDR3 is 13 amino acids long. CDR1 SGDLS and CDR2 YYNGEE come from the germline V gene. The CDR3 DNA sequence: TGTGCCAGCAGCGCAGACAATTCCTACGAGCAGTACTTC. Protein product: CASSADNSYEQYF.

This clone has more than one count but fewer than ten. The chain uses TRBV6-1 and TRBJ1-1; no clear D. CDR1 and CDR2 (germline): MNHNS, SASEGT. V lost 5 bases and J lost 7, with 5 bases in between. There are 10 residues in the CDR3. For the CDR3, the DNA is TGTGCCAGCAGTCGAGATGAAGCTTTCTTT. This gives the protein CASSRDEAFF.

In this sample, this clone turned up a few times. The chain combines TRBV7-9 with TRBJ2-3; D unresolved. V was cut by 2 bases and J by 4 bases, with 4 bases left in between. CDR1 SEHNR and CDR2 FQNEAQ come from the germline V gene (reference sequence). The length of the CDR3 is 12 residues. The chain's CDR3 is CASSLSSDTQYF. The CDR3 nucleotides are TGTGCCAGCAGCTTATCTTCAGATACGCAGTATTTT.

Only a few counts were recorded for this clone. The DNA for the CDR3 is TGTGCCAGTTCTAGCGGGAGTCTTACCTACGAGCAGTACTTC. The encoded protein is CASSSGSLTYEQYF. This chain joins TRBV28 and TRBJ2-7; 10 nucleotides agree with TRBD2. Germline lookup yields CDR1 MDHEN and CDR2 SYDVKM. The CDR3 sequence is 14 residues long. V lost 9 bases to trimming and J lost 2 bases; unmatched junction nucleotides: 7.

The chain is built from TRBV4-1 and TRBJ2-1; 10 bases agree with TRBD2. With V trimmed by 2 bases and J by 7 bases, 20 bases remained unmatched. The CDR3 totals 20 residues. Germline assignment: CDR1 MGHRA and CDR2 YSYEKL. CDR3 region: CASSQPKQGSRTSGLNEQFF. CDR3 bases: TGCGCCAGCAGCCAACCGAAACAGGGTTCAAGGACTAGCGGTCTGAATGAGCAGTTCTTC.

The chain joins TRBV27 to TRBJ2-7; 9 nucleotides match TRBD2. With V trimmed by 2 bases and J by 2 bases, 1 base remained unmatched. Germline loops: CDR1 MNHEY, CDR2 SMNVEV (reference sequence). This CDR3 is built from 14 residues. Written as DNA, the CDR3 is TGTGCCAGCAGTTTACAGCGGGAGGCCTACGAGCAGTACTTC. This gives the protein CASSLQREAYEQYF.